The 20 T cell receptor beta chains listed next were all sequenced from one sample in a study of blood T cell repertoires in COVID-19. Sequencing used immunoSEQ multiplex PCR; TCRdb keeps in-frame clones, though not all of them. This table holds 120,000 or so clones, over 70% found once. Material: peripheral blood. These TCRs come from a woman between 70 and 85 years old with acute or convalescent COVID-19.

The chain has TRBV5-1 and TRBJ1-5; TRBD1 agrees at 9 bases. The CDR3 loop spans 14 amino acids. The V and J ends lost 4 bases and 5 bases, in that order; junction bases with no gene match: 4. The V gene's germline CDR1 is SGHRS and CDR2 YFSETQ. The CDR3 protein is CASSETGGHQPQHF. CDR3 nucleotides: TGCGCCAGCAGCGAGACAGGGGGGCATCAGCCCCAGCATTTT.

The chain combines TRBV5-4 with TRBJ1-2; D gene ambiguous. The CDR3 has 12 residues. CDR1 is SGHNT, CDR2 YYREEE, per germline (reference sequence). Trimming stripped 0 bases from V and 4 bases from J, with 4 bases between. The CDR3 sequence is CASSLDSYGYTF. The CDR3 DNA reads as TGTGCCAGCAGCTTGGACAGCTATGGCTACACCTTC.

The genes are TRBV6-4 and TRBJ1-4; maybe TRBD1 (6 bases). From germline, CDR1 is MRHNA and CDR2 SNTAGT. The CDR3 is 12 residues long. Trimming removed 5 bases from V and 10 bases from J, with 11 bases in between. The CDR3 bases are TGTGCCAGCAGTCTCGAGGACAGAAAACTGTTTTTT. This codes for CASSLEDRKLFF.

The chain combines TRBV10-2 with TRBJ2-2; D ambiguous. The CDR3 runs to 13 residues. The germline gives CDR1 WSHSY, CDR2 SAAADI. V was trimmed by 8 bases and J by 4 bases, leaving 11 bases between them. CDR3 protein: CASFSSRTGELFF. The CDR3 nucleotides are TGCGCCAGCTTCTCTAGTCGCACCGGGGAGCTGTTTTTT.

The rearrangement uses TRBV2 and TRBJ1-5; possible D gene TRBD1, 6 bases. The CDR3 length is 15 residues. Looked up from germline, CDR1 is SNHLY and CDR2 is FYNNEI. V was shortened by 3 bases and J by 0 bases, with 9 bases between the two germline ends. The CDR3, as DNA: TGTGCCAGCAGTGAGTGGGGACATAGCAATCAGCCCCAGCATTTT. Protein product: CASSEWGHSNQPQHF. Together with reference TRBV2 and TRBJ1-5, the CDR3 gives the full variable domain: EPEVTQTPSHQVTQMGQEVILRCVPISNHLYFYWYRQILGQKVEFLVSFYNNEISEKSEIFDDQFSVERPDGSNFTLKIRSTKLEDSAMYFCASSEWGHSNQPQHFGDGTRLSIL.

This chain joins TRBV18 and TRBJ1-1; 8 nucleotides line up with TRBD1. CDR1 and CDR2 (germline): KGHSH, LQKENI. The CDR3 runs to 15 residues. The V and J ends lost 2 bases and 2 bases, in that order; junction bases with no gene match: 4. The CDR3 nucleotides read TGTGCCAGCTCACCAGGGACAGGAATAAACACTGAAGCTTTCTTT. It codes for CASSPGTGINTEAFF. The full variable domain, rest sourced from reference TRBV18 and TRBJ1-1, is NAGVMQNPRHLVRRRGQEARLRCSPMKGHSHVYWYRQLPEEGLKFMVYLQKENIIDESGMPKERFSAEFPKEGPSILRIQQVVRGDSAAYFCASSPGTGINTEAFFGQGTRLTVV.

The chain links TRBV4-2 to TRBJ1-1; 8 bases are a match to TRBD1. V lost 1 base, J lost 1 base, and 11 bases stayed unmatched. The V gene's germline CDR1 is LGHNA and CDR2 YNFKEQ. The CDR3 is 18 residues long. The CDR3 is CASSQGVGQGIRNTEAFF. CDR3 nucleotides: TGTGCCAGCAGCCAAGGGGTTGGACAGGGTATTAGGAACACTGAAGCTTTCTTT.

With regard to this clone: This same CDR3 is encoded by further DNA sequences in the sample. This chain uses TRBV18 with TRBJ1-3; 10 bases are a match to TRBD1. The junction had 3 bases not matched to a gene; V was cut back by 3 bases and J by 4 bases. The CDR3 consists of 15 residues. The V gene's germline CDR1 is KGHSH and CDR2 LQKENI. CDR3 protein: CASSPGQGPGNTIYF. The CDR3 DNA reads as TGTGCCAGCTCACCGGGACAGGGGCCCGGAAACACCATATATTTT.

The J gene is TRBJ2-1, the V gene TRBV19; 9 nucleotides match TRBD1. CDR3 length: 15 amino acids. Germline CDR1 LNHDA, CDR2 SQIVND (reference sequence). The ends lost 4 bases at V and 5 bases at J; junction bases unmatched: 6. CDR3 DNA: TGTGCCAGTAGTAACGTGGGGGACAGGGACAATGAGCAGTTCTTC. Encoded protein: CASSNVGDRDNEQFF.

The chain is built from TRBV11-2 and TRBJ2-7; 9 bases align to TRBD1. The CDR3 length is 15 residues. The trim removed 5 bases at V and 5 bases at J, leaving 10 bases unmatched. Germline assignment: CDR1 SGHAT and CDR2 FQNNGV. The CDR3 DNA is TGTGCCAGCAGCCAAGCAGGGACAGGGAAACACGAGCAGTACTTC. Protein product: CASSQAGTGKHEQYF.

V is TRBV9 and J is TRBJ1-6; tentatively, D is TRBD1 (6 bases). The CDR3 is 15 residues long. Germline values: CDR1 SGDLS, CDR2 YYNGEE. V lost 4 bases and J lost 7, with 15 bases in between. In DNA form, the CDR3 reads TGTGCCAGCAGCTCCTTGGGGGCGGAAAATTCACCCCTCCACTTT. Encoded protein: CASSSLGAENSPLHF. Variable domain in full (rest from reference TRBV9 and TRBJ1-6): DSGVTQTPKHLITATGQRVTLRCSPRSGDLSVYWYQQSLDQGLQFLIQYYNGEERAKGNILERFSAQQFPDLHSELNLSSLELGDSALYFCASSSLGAENSPLHFGNGTRLTVT.

The chain is built from TRBV18 and TRBJ1-4, with 8 bases aligning to TRBD1. Trimming cost V 3 bases and J 4 bases; bases outside gene matches: 7. The CDR3 contains 16 residues. Germline V gives CDR1 KGHSH, CDR2 LQKENI. CDR3 sequence (DNA): TGTGCCAGCTCACCCCTGGGGACAGGTTATAATGAAAAACTGTTTTTT. Encoded protein: CASSPLGTGYNEKLFF.

The chain employs TRBV5-4 and TRBJ1-5, with 7 bases matching TRBD1. The J segment lost 4 bases and the V segment lost 1 base, leaving 5 bases of the junction unmatched. Looked up from germline, CDR1 is SGHNT and CDR2 is YYREEE (reference sequence). The CDR3 is 15 amino acids. The CDR3 DNA follows: TGTGCCAGCAGCTTGTACGGGACAGCAAATCAGCCCCAGCATTTT. The encoded protein is CASSLYGTANQPQHF.

The chain uses TRBV3-1 (or the pseudogene TRBV3-2) and TRBJ2-7, with 7 positions matching TRBD2. J lost 9 bases, V lost 0 bases, and 8 bases had no gene match. Germline V gene lookup returns CDR1 LGHDT and CDR2 YNNKEL (reference sequence). This CDR3 is built from 14 residues. The CDR3 nucleotides read TGTGCCAGCAGCCAAGACCCGGGGGGACGTTGGCAGTACTTC. It specifies CASSQDPGGRWQYF.

The chain uses TRBV6-5 and TRBJ1-1; TRBD1 agrees at 7 bases. V was clipped by 7 bases and J by 5 bases; unmatched bases: 13. CDR3 size: 15 residues. In germline, CDR1 is MNHEY, CDR2 SVGAGI. CDR3 DNA: TGTGCCAGCACTAGACAGGGTTTGTTGGGGACTGAAGCTTTCTTT. As protein: CASTRQGLLGTEAFF.

The J gene is TRBJ2-1, the V gene TRBV4-2, with a weak D call TRBD2 (6 bases). The germline V gene has CDR1 LGHNA and CDR2 YNFKEQ. Trimming pared 0 bases from V and 8 bases from J, leaving 8 bases between. This CDR3 spans 13 amino acids. Here the CDR3 reads CASSQDGGYEQFF. DNA for the CDR3: TGTGCCAGCAGCCAAGATGGAGGGTATGAGCAGTTCTTC.

This clone was observed once. V gene TRBV19 combines with J gene TRBJ1-2; TRBD1 aligns across 11 bases. The J segment lost 4 bases and the V segment lost 7 bases, leaving 5 bases of the junction unmatched. Germline values: CDR1 LNHDA, CDR2 SQIVND (reference sequence). The CDR3 runs to 14 residues. The CDR3 protein is CASKDRGQSYGYTF. CDR3 DNA sequence: TGTGCCAGTAAGGACAGGGGGCAAAGCTATGGCTACACCTTC.

The chain has TRBV7-8 and TRBJ2-3; TRBD2 agrees at 7 bases. Germline lookup yields CDR1 SGHVS and CDR2 FQNEAQ. The CDR3 sequence is 16 residues long. With V trimmed by 1 base and J by 0 bases, 4 bases remained unmatched. The CDR3 sequence: CASSLGLALSTDTQYF. Here the CDR3 DNA reads TGTGCCAGCAGCTTAGGACTAGCCCTGAGCACAGATACGCAGTATTTT.

The chain combines TRBV2 with TRBJ1-2; D ambiguous. This CDR3 has 13 residues. The V and J ends lost 8 bases and 3 bases respectively, with 13 bases between them. CDR1 and CDR2 from the germline V gene are SNHLY and FYNNEI. CDR3 amino acids: CASEDSRYYGYTF. CDR3 nucleotide sequence: TGTGCCAGCGAGGATAGTCGGTACTATGGCTACACCTTC.

This clone occurred a few times. The chain recombines TRBV28 with TRBJ1-2; 8 bases are shared with TRBD1. The CDR3 covers 14 residues. Germline V gene lookup returns CDR1 MDHEN and CDR2 SYDVKM. The ends lost 1 base at V and 6 bases at J; junction bases unmatched: 4. CDR3 sequence (DNA): TGTGCCAGCAGTTTATTGGACAGGGAGGATGGCTACACCTTC. Protein product: CASSLLDREDGYTF.